What follows are 11 T cell receptor beta chains derived from one specimen sequenced in a study of CD8+ T cells in alopecia areata. In each case, RNA was isolated and then reverse transcribed into cDNA as the sequencing template. Repertoires were generated with immunoSEQ multiplex PCR, while TCRdb's copy carries only in-frame clones and drops some. The sample shows some 110,000 clones, none of them appearing just once. What was sequenced was lesional skin. The receptors derive from a C3H/HeJ mouse with alopecia areata. The strain's MHC: H2-k.

On this clone itself: TCRdb's protein does not match the DNA translation at residue 13; the protein provided is translated from the DNA. All gene names here are mouse names. The read is 3 residues too short to cover the CDR3 end, so that end is filled in from the germline J gene. This chain links TRBV17 with TRBJ1-3, with 7 positions matching TRBD1. CDR3 length: 16 amino acids. With V trimmed by 3 bases and J by 0 bases, 5 bases remained unmatched. CDR1 is MNHDT, CDR2 YYDKIL, per germline. CDR3 DNA (partial): TGTGCTAGCAGTAGCGGGACAGCCTATTCTGGAAATACG. Its protein product is CASSSGTAYSGNT. The entire CDR3 is CASSSGTAYSGNTLYF.

With regard to this clone: Gene names and germline match the mouse. The observed sequence ends 4 residues before the CDR3 terminus, with the missing tail filled in from the germline J gene. The chain links TRBV1 to TRBJ2-1; TRBD1 matches at 8 bases. After removal of 0 bases from V and 0 bases from J, the junction contained 10 bases not matched to a gene. The CDR3 is made up of 19 amino acids. In germline, CDR1 is NSQYPW, CDR2 LRSPGD (reference sequence). The DNA read from the CDR3 is TGCACCTGCAGTGCAGATCCGACAGGGGAGGGTCTTAACTATGCT. Protein sequence: CTCSADPTGEGLNYA. The full-length CDR3 reads as CTCSADPTGEGLNYAEQFF.

Points on this clone: All gene names here are mouse names. Read data end 4 residues before the CDR3 end; the end is taken from the germline J gene. This chain joins TRBV19 and TRBJ1-4; unclear D gene. The CDR3 sequence is 15 residues long. The germline V gene has CDR1 FNHDT and CDR2 SITEND (reference sequence). Trimming removed 0 bases from V and 3 bases from J, with 9 bases in between. The CDR3 is CASSIGSETNERLFF. The CDR3 DNA, read in part, is TGTGCCAGCAGTATAGGGTCAGAAACCAACGAA.

This clone was counted ten times or more. Here the gene names and germline are mouse. The missing CDR3 end, 4 residues past where the read stops, is filled in from the germline J gene. V and J are TRBV13-3 and TRBJ1-4, with a possible D match to TRBD1 (6 bases). This CDR3 is built from 15 residues. Deletions cut 5 bases from V and 4 bases from J, with 15 bases between. The germline V gene has CDR1 NNHDY and CDR2 SYVADS. The sequenced CDR3 bases are TGTGCCAGCAGGGCCCCGGGACAAAACAACGAA. Its protein product is CASRAPGQNNE. The CDR3 in its entirety is CASRAPGQNNERLFF.

This clone showed up just a few times. Gene names are the mouse ones. With the read ending 4 residues before the CDR3 end, the germline J gene is used to fill in that end. The V and J genes are TRBV19 and TRBJ2-3; 10 nucleotides match TRBD2. CDR1 and CDR2 from the germline V gene are FNHDT and SITEND (reference sequence). The CDR3 runs to 15 residues. Trimming cost V 8 bases and J 1 base; bases outside gene matches: 7. The CDR3 spells CARIWGGAGAETLYF. The CDR3 bases that were read are TGTGCCAGAATCTGGGGGGGCGCTGGTGCAGAA.

This clone was counted only a few times. Gene names are the mouse ones. The sequenced fragment ends 4 residues before the CDR3 boundary, so the rest is inferred from the germline J gene. The chain couples TRBV1 to TRBJ1-4, with TRBD1 matching 7 bases. CDR3 length: 17 amino acids. Trimming at V came to 0 bases and at J to 0 bases, leaving 4 bases not matched to a gene. The germline CDR1 and CDR2 sequences are NSQYPW and LRSPGD (reference sequence). The covered CDR3 bases are TGCACCTGCAGTGCAGATCCAGGGGGTCTTTCCAACGAA. Amino acids: CTCSADPGGLSNE. The CDR3, in full, reads CTCSADPGGLSNERLFF.

Worth noting for this clone: Gene names denote mouse genes. The sequence runs out 4 residues before the end of the CDR3; the remainder is reconstructed from the germline J gene. The chain has TRBV13-3 and TRBJ2-5, with 7 nucleotides matching TRBD1. Germline V gene lookup returns CDR1 NNHDY and CDR2 SYVADS. V shed 5 bases and J 2 bases; nucleotides not matched to a gene: 5. This CDR3 is built from 14 residues. CDR3 loop: CASSPDRVQDTQYF. The sequenced part of the CDR3 DNA is TGTGCCAGCAGCCCTGACAGGGTCCAAGAC. The full variable domain, its missing parts supplied by reference TRBV13-3 and TRBJ2-5, is EAAVTQSPRSKVAVTGGKVTLSCHQTNNHDYMYWYRQDTGHGLRLIHYSYVADSTEKGDIPDGYKASRPSQENFSLILELASLSQTAVYFCASSPDRVQDTQYFGPGTRLLVL.

This clone appeared a few times. Gene names and germline refer to mouse. Read coverage stops 4 residues before the CDR3 terminus; the germline J gene supplies the remainder. This chain connects TRBV19 to TRBJ2-3; 7 positions match TRBD2. The CDR3 has 15 residues. The junction had 6 bases not matched to a gene; V was cut back by 5 bases and J by 0 bases. Looked up from germline, CDR1 is FNHDT and CDR2 is SITEND (reference sequence). The CDR3 loop reads CASSPWTGSAETLYF. Incomplete CDR3 DNA: TGTGCCAGCAGCCCCTGGACTGGTAGTGCAGAA.

This clone was seen a handful of times. Germline and genes here are mouse. The sequence runs out 4 residues before the end of the CDR3; the remainder is reconstructed from the germline J gene. The rearrangement joins TRBV13-1 to TRBJ2-1; 11 nucleotides match TRBD2. Losses at the gene ends were 0 bases for V and 0 bases for J; bases not matched to a gene: 2. The CDR3 is made up of 17 amino acids. Germline V lookup: CDR1 NSHNY, CDR2 SYGAGN. CDR3 in amino acids: CASSDGDWGRNYAEQFF. The covered CDR3 bases are TGTGCCAGCAGTGATGGGGACTGGGGGCGTAACTATGCT.

In its sample, this clone was seen a few times. Gene names denote mouse genes. The sequenced fragment ends 4 residues before the CDR3 boundary, so the rest is inferred from the germline J gene. The chain is built from TRBV13-2 and TRBJ1-4; D is ambiguous. Germline values: CDR1 NNHNN, CDR2 SYGAGS (reference sequence). This CDR3 comprises 15 residues. V lost 5 bases and J lost 0, with 11 bases in between. CDR3 sequence: CASGAGEISNERLFF. Partial CDR3 DNA: TGTGCCAGCGGGGCTGGGGAGATTTCCAACGAA.

This clone was detected a few times. The protein in this entry is translated from the DNA; at residue 13 it differs from the protein listed in TCRdb. Any gene name here is a mouse gene name. The CDR3 extends 3 residues past the end of the read, so its final part is completed from the germline J gene. The rearrangement links TRBV13-1 to TRBJ1-6, with D perhaps matching TRBD1 (6 bases). TRBJ1-6 carries the ORF label, with uncertain function. CDR3 length equals 16 residues. Germline loops: CDR1 NSHNY, CDR2 SYGAGN. The ends were cut back, 5 bases at V and 3 bases at J, with 15 bases in the middle. CDR3 sequence reads: CASSSGTNRYNSPLYF. CDR3 bases read: TGTGCCAGCAGCTCCGGGACAAATCGCTATAATTCGCCC.